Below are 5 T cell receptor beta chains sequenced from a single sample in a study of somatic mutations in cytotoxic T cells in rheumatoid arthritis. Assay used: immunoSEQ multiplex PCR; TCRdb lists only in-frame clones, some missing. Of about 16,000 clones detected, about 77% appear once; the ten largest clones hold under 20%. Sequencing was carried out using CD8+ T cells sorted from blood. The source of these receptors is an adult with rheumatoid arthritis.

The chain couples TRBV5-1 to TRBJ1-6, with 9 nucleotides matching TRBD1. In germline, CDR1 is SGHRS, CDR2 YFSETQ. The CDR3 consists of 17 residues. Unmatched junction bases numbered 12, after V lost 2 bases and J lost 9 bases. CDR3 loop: CASSFQGQGDFGSPLHF. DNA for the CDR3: TGCGCCAGCAGCTTCCAGGGACAGGGAGACTTCGGTTCACCCCTCCACTTT.

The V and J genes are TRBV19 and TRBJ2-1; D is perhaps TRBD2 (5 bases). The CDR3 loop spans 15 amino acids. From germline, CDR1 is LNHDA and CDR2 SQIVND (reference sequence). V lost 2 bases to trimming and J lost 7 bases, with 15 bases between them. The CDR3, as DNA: TGTGCCAGTAGTATATCTCTGAATTGGAGGAATGAGCAGTTCTTC. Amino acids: CASSISLNWRNEQFF.

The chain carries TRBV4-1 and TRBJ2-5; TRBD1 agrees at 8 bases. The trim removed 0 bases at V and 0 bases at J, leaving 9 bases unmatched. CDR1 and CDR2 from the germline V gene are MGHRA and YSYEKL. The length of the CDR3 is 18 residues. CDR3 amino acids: CASSQDPQGALDQETQYF. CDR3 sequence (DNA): TGCGCCAGCAGCCAAGATCCTCAGGGGGCTTTAGACCAAGAGACCCAGTACTTC.

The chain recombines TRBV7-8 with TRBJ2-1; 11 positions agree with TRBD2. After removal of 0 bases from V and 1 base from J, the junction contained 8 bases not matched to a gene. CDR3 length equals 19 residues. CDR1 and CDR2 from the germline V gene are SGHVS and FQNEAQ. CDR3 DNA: TGTGCCAGCAGCTTAGCCCTCTCTAGCGGGGGGATTTCCTACAATGAGCAGTTCTTC. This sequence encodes CASSLALSSGGISYNEQFF.

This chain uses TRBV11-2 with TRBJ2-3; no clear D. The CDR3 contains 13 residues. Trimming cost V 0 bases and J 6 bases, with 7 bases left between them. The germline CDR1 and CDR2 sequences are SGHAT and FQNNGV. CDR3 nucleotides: TGTGCCAGCAGCTTAGATTTCCTGGATACGCAGTATTTT. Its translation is CASSLDFLDTQYF.